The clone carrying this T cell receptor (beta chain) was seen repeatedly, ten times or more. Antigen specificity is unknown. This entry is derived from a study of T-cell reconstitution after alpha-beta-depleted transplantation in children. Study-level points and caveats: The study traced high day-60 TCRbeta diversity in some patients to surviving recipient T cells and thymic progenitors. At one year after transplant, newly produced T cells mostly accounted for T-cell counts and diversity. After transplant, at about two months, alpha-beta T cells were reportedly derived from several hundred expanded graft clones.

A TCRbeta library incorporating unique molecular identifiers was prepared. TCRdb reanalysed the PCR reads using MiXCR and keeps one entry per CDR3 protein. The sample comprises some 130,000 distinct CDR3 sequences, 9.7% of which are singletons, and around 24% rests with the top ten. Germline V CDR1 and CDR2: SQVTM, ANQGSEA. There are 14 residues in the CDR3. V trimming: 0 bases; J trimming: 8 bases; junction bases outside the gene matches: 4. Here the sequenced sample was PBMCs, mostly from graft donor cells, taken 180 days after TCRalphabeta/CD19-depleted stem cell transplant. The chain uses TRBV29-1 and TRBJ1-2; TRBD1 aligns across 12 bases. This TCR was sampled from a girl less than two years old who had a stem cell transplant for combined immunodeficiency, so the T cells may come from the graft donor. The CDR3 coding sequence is TGCAGCGTTGAAGATCAAGGGACAGGGGGCGGCTACACCTTC. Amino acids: CSVEDQGTGGGYTF.